This T cell receptor (beta chain) appears in the sequencing data of a study of T-cell memory formation after mild COVID-19. Looking at the study overall: Clustering of TCRs was largely donor specific.

The TCR alpha and TCR beta cDNA libraries, bearing sample barcodes and UMIs, were generated by 5'RACE using constant-segment primers. One entry per CDR3 protein results from TCRdb running MiXCR on the 5' RACE reads. The sample consists of 300,000 to 400,000 distinct CDR3 sequences, about 16% of them appearing once. Per germline, CDR1 LNHNV and CDR2 YYDKDF (reference sequence). J lost 4 bases, V lost 1 base, and 1 base had no gene match. The CDR3 consists of 15 residues. This clonotype came up many times. The sequence was collected from a man between 18 and 29 years old who had mild COVID-19 (a few samples of this study predate the infection). Cell type and time point are not known. The sequencing input was PBMCs or a T cell subset sorted from them (not recorded which). The chain couples TRBV15 to TRBJ2-3, with 11 bases matching TRBD2. CDR3 residues: CATSRASGGPDTQYF. The CDR3 DNA is TGTGCCACCAGCAGAGCTAGCGGGGGGCCAGATACGCAGTATTTT.